This T cell receptor (beta chain) appears in the sequencing data of a study of blood T cell repertoires in COVID-19. Overall study: The United States, Italy and Spain were the sources of the acute and convalescent COVID-19 samples. Sample material is recorded as cDNA or gDNA derived from T cells, B-cell-depleted T cells, or PBMCs.

Patients of the Seattle cohort, enrolled during active infection, were followed longitudinally. CDR3 length: 14 residues. The V gene end was trimmed by 5 bases and the J gene end by 2 bases; junction bases not matched to a gene: 3. Germline values: CDR1 LNHDA, CDR2 SQIVND (reference sequence). In the source study's methods: Quantification of nucleated cells was approximated via reference gene primer amplification. Assay: immunoSEQ multiplex PCR; the TCRdb copy retains only in-frame clones and omits some. V, J and clone size derive from that table, while D and trimming were established from the DNA sequence. The table lists around 52,000 clones, about 85% of them singletons.

The receptor's source is a woman aged 80 or over with COVID-19, enrolled during active disease. The rearrangement uses TRBV19 and TRBJ1-3; 7 nucleotides agree with TRBD1. Sequenced: peripheral blood. The DNA of the CDR3 is TGTGCCAGTAGTCGACAGGGAACTGGAAACACCATATATTTT. Encoded protein: CASSRQGTGNTIYF.